This T cell receptor (beta chain) was retrieved from a study of CD8 T cells in Susac syndrome. Sequencing of TCR beta, carried out with a high-throughput approach, was applied to CD8+ and CD4+ T cells from the blood. Treatment-naive patients with stable or active relapsing-remitting disease were the multiple sclerosis controls. Negative magnetic isolation gave CD8+ and CD4+ cells; FACS enriched CD8+ TEMRA. RNA, at roughly 0.45 to 1 ug, was reverse transcribed with random hexamers. The TCR beta CDR3 was amplified by immunoSEQ multiplex PCR across 54 Vbeta, 13 Jbeta. Each CDR3 protein gets one entry after TCRdb re-called the immunoSEQ multiplex PCR reads with MiXCR. The sample holds 130,000 or so distinct CDR3 sequences, 95% seen once. CDR1 and CDR2 (germline): SGHTA, FQGNSA. Trimming took off 5 bases at V and 8 bases at J, with 19 bases between the two ends. The length of the CDR3 is 14 residues.

V usage is TRBV7-2 and J usage is TRBJ2-7, with a possible D match to TRBD1 (6 bases). The TCR comes from a human donor with multiple sclerosis. Sequencing was performed on CD4+ T cells from PBMCs. The CDR3 here is CASSPLGARVQQYF. DNA for the CDR3: TGTGCCAGCAGCCCCCTGGGGGCCCGGGTACAGCAGTACTTC.